The present entry profiles one T cell receptor (beta chain) with its context. The antigen is undetermined. In the original workflow: A productive frequency of 2.59 x 10-5 was the lowest detectable. TCRdb's table, derived via immunoSEQ multiplex PCR, lists solely in-frame clones and lacks some. The V and J calls and clone size are taken from that table; D and trimming were inferred from the DNA. The sample holds about 24,000 clones, 72% seen once. These data come from a study of STAT5B mutations in CD4+ large granular lymphocyte leukemia. Study findings and constraints: Compared with healthy controls (2/35), patient top clones favored TRBV06 (8/27). Data were not HLA-matched across samples.

Germline V gene sequence: CDR1 SNHLY, CDR2 FYNNEI. The CDR3 runs 13 residues. V gave up 6 bases and J gave up 6 bases; unmatched junction bases: 7. The TCR was taken from a human donor in good health. The sample taken for sequencing was CD4+ T cells from blood buffy coats. The rearrangement links TRBV2 to TRBJ1-2, with 7 bases matching TRBD1. The chain's CDR3 is CASRIQGRDGYTF. The DNA for the CDR3 is TGTGCCAGCAGGATACAGGGGAGGGATGGCTACACCTTC.